A single sample gave rise to the 25 T cell receptor beta chains below, sequenced in a study of response to subunit inactivated influenza vaccine. Each CDR3 protein gets one entry after TCRdb re-called the RT-PCR reads with MiXCR. The sample holds around 500,000 distinct CDR3 sequences, 9.5% to 13% seen once. The sample in question was PBMCs from blood, obtained around seven weeks after vaccination. The receptors derive from a man in his fifties or sixties who received an inactivated influenza vaccine.

This clonotype was seen more than once but under ten times. The chain combines TRBV7-9 with TRBJ1-1; D uncertain. Germline CDR1 SEHNR, CDR2 FQNEAQ (reference sequence). The germline V and J ends were trimmed by 2 bases and 6 bases, with 13 bases remaining between them. The CDR3 extends over 14 amino acids. For the CDR3, the DNA is TGTGCCAGCAGCTTATCAATCAGTCATTCTGAAGCTTTCTTT. Translating gives CASSLSISHSEAFF.

The rearrangement uses TRBV4-3 and TRBJ2-3, with 8 bases identical to TRBD2. Germline CDR1 reads LGHNA; CDR2 reads YSLEER. With 3 bases clipped from V and 3 bases from J, the junction kept 5 bases outside the gene matches. The CDR3 is made up of 15 amino acids. In nucleotides, the CDR3 is TGCGCCAGCAGCCACGGGGCGGGAGGTACAGATACGCAGTATTTT. Residues: CASSHGAGGTDTQYF.

This clonotype was counted many times. The chain carries TRBV6-2 or TRBV6-3 and TRBJ2-2; the D is unclear. CDR1 and CDR2 from the germline V gene are MNHEY and SVGEGT. Trimming stripped 5 bases from V and 3 bases from J, with 10 bases between. There are 14 residues in the CDR3. As DNA, the CDR3 is TGTGCCAGCAGTCGCCTATTGGACACCGGGGAGCTGTTTTTT. Its protein is CASSRLLDTGELFF.

This clonotype showed up just a few times. The rearrangement joins TRBV4-2 to TRBJ1-1; D might be TRBD1 (6 bases). The length of the CDR3 is 15 residues. In germline, CDR1 is LGHNA, CDR2 YNFKEQ. V was trimmed by 1 base and J by 4 bases, leaving 13 bases between them. CDR3 protein: CASSQGRGPGTEAFF. The CDR3 nucleotides are TGTGCCAGCAGCCAAGGCCGGGGGCCGGGCACTGAAGCTTTCTTT.

This chain joins TRBV10-3 and TRBJ2-6; no definite D call. Germline CDR1 is ENHRY and CDR2 is SYGVKD. Trimming stripped 6 bases from V and 1 base from J, with 10 bases between. The CDR3 is 15 amino acids. CDR3 nucleotides: TGTGCCATCAGCGCACAGCAGTCTGGGGCCAACGTCCTGACTTTC. It yields the protein CAISAQQSGANVLTF.

This clonotype was seen repeatedly, ten times or more. The chain uses TRBV2 and TRBJ1-1; D is unclear. The CDR3 extends over 12 amino acids. The V and J ends lost 6 bases and 3 bases respectively, with 8 bases between them. Germline lookup yields CDR1 SNHLY and CDR2 FYNNEI. The CDR3 region has the DNA TGTGCCAGCAGCCCCCGGGACACTGAAGCTTTCTTT. Translating gives CASSPRDTEAFF.

In nucleotides, the CDR3 is TGCAGTGCTAGAGATTGGACGGGAGGAAACACCATATATTTT. Amino acids: CSARDWTGGNTIYF. This chain joins TRBV20-1 and TRBJ1-3; D unclear. The CDR3 is 14 amino acids. In germline, CDR1 is DFQATT, CDR2 SNEGSKA (reference sequence). Between the trimmed V and J ends, which lost 0 bases and 4 bases, there was a span of 10 bases.

The sample holds many counts of this clonotype. V usage is TRBV4-1 and J usage is TRBJ2-7, with D perhaps TRBD1 (6 bases). In germline, CDR1 is MGHRA, CDR2 YSYEKL. V shed 2 bases and J shed 4 bases, with 12 bases lying between them. This CDR3 region has 14 residues. CDR3 protein: CASSQLDRFYEQYF. DNA of the CDR3: TGCGCCAGCAGCCAACTAGACAGGTTTTACGAGCAGTACTTC.

The gene calls are TRBV4-2 and TRBJ2-3, with TRBD2 matching 10 bases. Germline V gene lookup returns CDR1 LGHNA and CDR2 YNFKEQ. The CDR3 totals 16 residues. The ends lost 3 bases at V and 0 bases at J; junction bases unmatched: 3. The CDR3 loop reads CASSHIAGGSTDTQYF. The CDR3 DNA sequence: TGTGCCAGCAGCCACATAGCGGGGGGCAGCACAGATACGCAGTATTTT.

This clonotype was counted at least ten times. The CDR3 bases are TGTGCCACCAGTGATTTTGGGACAGGGTCCTACAATGAGCAGTTCTTC. It translates to CATSDFGTGSYNEQFF. The chain links TRBV24-1 to TRBJ2-1; 9 nucleotides align to TRBD1. The CDR3 has 16 residues. V gave up 1 base and J gave up 1 base; unmatched junction bases: 1. Germline V gene sequence: CDR1 KGHDR, CDR2 SFDVKD.

V and J are TRBV15 and TRBJ2-7; TRBD2 might be the D (6 bases). The CDR3 loop spans 14 amino acids. In germline, CDR1 is LNHNV, CDR2 YYDKDF (reference sequence). The germline V and J ends were trimmed by 0 bases and 2 bases, with 8 bases remaining between them. The CDR3 DNA reads as TGTGCCACCAGCAGAGACCCGGGAGCCTACGAGCAGTACTTC. It yields the protein CATSRDPGAYEQYF.

This clonotype was seen only once. This sequence may be a read error, since a much larger clone differs from it by one base. The V and J genes are TRBV20-1 and TRBJ2-1; TRBD2 matches 13 bases. Germline loops: CDR1 DFQATT, CDR2 SNEGSKA (reference sequence). The junction had 7 bases not matched to a gene; V was cut back by 0 bases and J by 8 bases. This CDR3 is built from 16 residues. This chain's CDR3 is CSARDTGLAGYYEQFF. The CDR3 coding sequence is TGCAGTGCTAGAGACACGGGACTAGCGGGATACTATGAGCAGTTCTTC.

Concerning this clonotype: One junction end does not reproduce the germline sequence, and a read error may be involved. The chain recombines TRBV7-3 with TRBJ2-1, with D possibly being TRBD2 (5 bases). The germline gives CDR1 SGHTA, CDR2 FQGTGA. The CDR3 is 14 residues long. The CDR3, as DNA: TGTGCCAGCAGCTTAGCGGGCTCCTACACTGAGCAGTTCTTC. This encodes CASSLAGSYTEQFF. The full variable domain, in which reference TRBV7-3 and TRBJ2-1 provide the parts outside the CDR3, is GAGVSQTPSNKVTEKGKYVELRCDPISGHTALYWYRQSLGQGPEFLIYFQGTGAADDSGLPNDRFFAVRPEGSVSTLKIQRTERGDSAVYLCASSLAGSYTEQFFGPGTRLTVL.

This clonotype has more than one count but fewer than ten. The chain uses TRBV20-1 and TRBJ1-1; the D gene is possibly TRBD1 (5 bases). The CDR3 has 14 residues. CDR1 and CDR2 (germline): DFQATT, SNEGSKA (reference sequence). With 4 bases removed from V and 0 bases from J, the gap between germline ends came to 12 bases. The CDR3 region is CSANPGPMNTEAFF. The CDR3 nucleotides are TGCAGTGCTAACCCGGGACCAATGAACACTGAAGCTTTCTTT.

At least ten counts were recorded for this clonotype. The chain recombines TRBV5-1 with TRBJ2-2, with D possibly TRBD1 on 5 matching bases. The germline V gene encodes CDR1 SGHRS and CDR2 YFSETQ. CDR3 length: 13 residues. Trimming took off 3 bases at V and 5 bases at J, with 8 bases between the two ends. CDR3: CASSSSGTGELFF. The CDR3 bases are TGCGCCAGCAGCTCCTCAGGGACCGGGGAGCTGTTTTTT.

V and J are TRBV27 and TRBJ2-5; tentative D call: TRBD2 (6 bases). Trimming removed 3 bases at V and 6 bases at J, with 17 bases between. The CDR3 is made up of 15 amino acids. Looked up from germline, CDR1 is MNHEY and CDR2 is SMNVEV (reference sequence). The DNA for the CDR3 is TGTGCCAGCAGTTTGGAGGGCCAAGGGGTAAAGACCCAGTACTTC. Its translation: CASSLEGQGVKTQYF.

The rearrangement joins TRBV7-2 to TRBJ2-2; possible D gene TRBD2, 6 bases. V lost 4 bases, J lost 3 bases, and 9 bases lay in between. Germline loops: CDR1 SGHTA, CDR2 FQGNSA. The CDR3 consists of 14 residues. CDR3 in DNA: TGTGCCAGCAGCTCGGGACTGTACACCGGGGAGCTGTTTTTT. Its protein is CASSSGLYTGELFF.

The rearrangement links TRBV13 to TRBJ2-3; 7 positions match TRBD2. Trimming cost V 6 bases and J 6 bases; bases outside gene matches: 15. The CDR3 sequence is 16 residues long. The germline CDR1 and CDR2 sequences are PRHDT and FYEKMQ (reference sequence). The CDR3 sequence is CASSRVTAGSWDTQYF. Written as DNA, the CDR3 is TGTGCCAGCAGTCGCGTCACAGCGGGGAGCTGGGATACGCAGTATTTT.

This clonotype has a handful of counts. This chain joins TRBV9 and TRBJ2-3; D could derive from TRBD1 or TRBD2 (6 bases each). CDR3 length: 14 residues. V was clipped by 3 bases and J by 3 bases, with 11 bases between them. In germline, CDR1 is SGDLS, CDR2 YYNGEE. The CDR3 DNA follows: TGTGCCAGCAGCGAGGGGGGCGGTACAGATACGCAGTATTTT. This gives the protein CASSEGGGTDTQYF.

This clonotype has more than one count but fewer than ten. The chain has TRBV7-9 and TRBJ2-7; 9 positions match TRBD1. V lost 2 bases and J lost 7; bases outside the gene matches: 12. Per the germline V gene, CDR1 is SEHNR and CDR2 is FQNEAQ (reference sequence). The CDR3 contains 16 residues. The CDR3 sequence: CASSLPRDRAAYEQYF. The CDR3 nucleotides read TGTGCCAGCAGCTTACCCCGGGACAGGGCTGCGTATGAGCAGTACTTC.

This clonotype came up many times. This sequence joins TRBV12-3 or TRBV12-4 and TRBJ1-3; 8 bases match TRBD1. Trimming took 4 bases from V and 0 from J; bases not matched to a gene: 5. The CDR3 is 16 amino acids. The CDR3 nucleotides are TGTGCCAGCAGTTGGGGACAGGCTGGCTCTGGAAACACCATATATTTT. Protein product: CASSWGQAGSGNTIYF.

The chain employs TRBV28 and TRBJ2-3; 7 bases map to TRBD2. The V gene end was trimmed by 5 bases and the J gene end by 0 bases; junction bases not matched to a gene: 11. The CDR3 has 17 residues. CDR1 MDHEN and CDR2 SYDVKM come from the germline V gene. The CDR3, as DNA: TGTGCCAGCAGTCCGGGGCTAGCGGAATCTAGCACAGATACGCAGTATTTT. The encoded protein is CASSPGLAESSTDTQYF.

The chain carries TRBV28 and TRBJ2-5, with a weak D call TRBD2 (7 bases). CDR1 is MDHEN and CDR2 is SYDVKM in the germline V gene. Trimming stripped 3 bases from V and 5 bases from J, with 16 bases between. This CDR3 is built from 15 residues. The CDR3 is CASSFELGGPETQYF. The CDR3 bases are TGTGCCAGCAGTTTCGAGTTGGGGGGGCCCGAGACCCAGTACTTC.

The V call is TRBV6-2 or TRBV6-3, the J call TRBJ2-1, with a tentative D call TRBD2 (7 bases). Trimming left V 0 bases short and J 10 bases short, with 19 bases between. The CDR3 sequence is 16 residues long. Looked up from germline, CDR1 is MNHEY and CDR2 is SVGEGT. CDR3 DNA sequence: TGTGCCAGCAGTTACTCGATGGGGGGGCCCCCCAAAGAGCAGTTCTTC. Amino acids: CASSYSMGGPPKEQFF.

DNA for the CDR3: TGCAGCGTCGGGACAGGGGTAGGGGAGACCCAGTACTTC. Protein product: CSVGTGVGETQYF. The rearrangement joins TRBV29-1 to TRBJ2-5; 10 bases are a match to TRBD1. V dropped 6 bases and J dropped 5; count of bases not matched to a gene: 6. Germline V gene sequence: CDR1 SQVTM, CDR2 ANQGSEA. CDR3 length equals 13 residues.